One and the same sample provided the 24 T cell receptor beta chains below, sequenced in a study of follicular helper T cells after annual influenza vaccination. This table comes from immunoSEQ multiplex PCR, and its TCRdb copy is limited to in-frame clones, with some not included. The sample has around 15,000 clones, about 81% seen once; the top ten hold under 1.5%. Time point indicated: 2014-2015 season, 7 days after vaccination. Sequences were derived from CXCR5+ CD38- circulating T follicular helper cells from blood, sampled 7 days after influenza vaccination. Subset here: circulating Tfh, non-naive CD4+CXCR5+PD-1+ (ICOS+CD38+ or ICOS-CD38-). These TCRs come from an adult who received the influenza vaccine.

V gene TRBV30 combines with J gene TRBJ2-5, with TRBD1 matching 8 bases. The CDR3 runs 15 residues. Germline trimming cut 0 bases from V and 1 base from J; bases unmatched to any gene: 4. Germline CDR1 is GTSNPN and CDR2 is SVGIG (reference sequence). CDR3 nucleotide sequence: TGTGCCTGGAGTGTACAAGGACAGGGCCAAGAGACCCAGTACTTC. This sequence encodes CAWSVQGQGQETQYF.

Here the CDR3 DNA reads TGTGCCAGCAGCTTAGGGGCACTAGCGGACACAGATACGCAGTATTTT. It is translated as CASSLGALADTDTQYF. The chain links TRBV11-2 to TRBJ2-3; 8 bases are shared with TRBD2. The length of the CDR3 is 16 residues. Germline V gene lookup returns CDR1 SGHAT and CDR2 FQNNGV. V shed 1 base and J 2 bases; nucleotides not matched to a gene: 5.

This clone came up once. The chain combines TRBV5-6 with TRBJ1-1, with D possibly being TRBD1 (5 bases). From germline, CDR1 is SGHDT and CDR2 YYEEEE. V lost 4 bases and J 1 base, leaving 17 bases between the germline ends. This CDR3 has 16 amino acids. The CDR3 spells CASSMRIGGRNTEAFF. CDR3 coding DNA: TGTGCCAGCAGCATGCGAATCGGGGGTCGGAACACTGAAGCTTTCTTT.

The J gene is TRBJ2-2, the V gene TRBV19; D gene uncertain. The CDR3 covers 14 residues. The germline V and J ends were trimmed by 7 bases and 2 bases, with 11 bases remaining between them. Germline V gene sequence: CDR1 LNHDA, CDR2 SQIVND (reference sequence). DNA of the CDR3: TGTGCCAGTACCTTCGGAGACAACACCGGGGAGCTGTTTTTT. It codes for CASTFGDNTGELFF.

The V gene is TRBV7-2, the J gene TRBJ2-1; 8 bases are shared with TRBD2. The V and J ends lost 6 bases and 6 bases, in that order; junction bases with no gene match: 16. The CDR3 length is 17 residues. The V gene's germline CDR1 is SGHTA and CDR2 FQGNSA. The DNA of the CDR3 is TGTGCCAGCAGTCGACCGCGGGTCGGGAGCGGGAGCAATGAGCAGTTCTTC. Amino acids: CASSRPRVGSGSNEQFF.

V and J are TRBV20-1 and TRBJ2-5; D gene ambiguous. The V gene's germline CDR1 is DFQATT and CDR2 SNEGSKA (reference sequence). Between the trimmed V and J ends, which lost 3 bases and 2 bases, there was a span of 4 bases. The CDR3 covers 11 residues. The CDR3 sequence: CSARLQETQYF. Here the CDR3 DNA reads TGCAGTGCTAGGCTACAAGAGACCCAGTACTTC.

To note about this clone: Germline is not matched at one junction end, which may reflect a read error. The V gene is TRBV7-7, the J gene TRBJ2-2, with a possible D match to TRBD1 (5 bases). The CDR3 is 15 amino acids. In germline, CDR1 is SSHAT, CDR2 FNYEAQ (reference sequence). CDR3 DNA sequence: TGTGCTAGCAGCTTGGACACCACTAACACCGGGGAGCTGTTTTTT. The encoded protein is CASSLDTTNTGELFF.

The chain has TRBV5-1 and TRBJ2-2; 7 positions agree with TRBD2. V was pared by 5 bases and J by 1 base, with 5 bases of the junction left unmatched. The germline V gene encodes CDR1 SGHRS and CDR2 YFSETQ. The CDR3 covers 15 residues. Here the CDR3 DNA reads TGCGCCAGCAGAGAACCGGGGGGGAACACCGGGGAGCTGTTTTTT. Protein product: CASREPGGNTGELFF.

The gene calls are TRBV5-6 and TRBJ2-5, with 9 bases identical to TRBD1. Unmatched junction bases numbered 7, after V lost 5 bases and J lost 5 bases. The germline CDR1 and CDR2 sequences are SGHDT and YYEEEE. The CDR3 contains 14 residues. The CDR3: CASSSWDRAETQYF. CDR3 bases: TGTGCCAGCAGTTCTTGGGACAGGGCGGAGACCCAGTACTTC.

The rearrangement joins TRBV5-4 to TRBJ2-5; maybe TRBD1 (7 bases). The CDR3 has 15 amino acids. Trimming shortened V by 3 bases and J by 1 base, and 13 bases separated the two germline ends. The germline V gene has CDR1 SGHNT and CDR2 YYREEE (reference sequence). CDR3: CASSSGGGGQETQYF. The CDR3 DNA reads TGTGCCAGCAGCTCTGGAGGGGGCGGCCAAGAGACCCAGTACTTC.

This rearrangement joins TRBV11-1 to TRBJ2-1; possibly TRBD1 for D (7 bases). Trimming removed 5 bases from V and 4 bases from J, with 21 bases in between. The CDR3 has 17 amino acids. Germline V gives CDR1 SGHAT, CDR2 FQDESV (reference sequence). The CDR3 spells CASSKRPEGAGYNEQFF. The DNA for the CDR3 is TGTGCCAGCAGCAAACGGCCGGAGGGGGCGGGTTACAATGAGCAGTTCTTC. The variable domain in full, with the rest retrieved from reference TRBV11-1 and TRBJ2-1, is EAEVAQSPRYKITEKSQAVAFWCDPISGHATLYWYRQILGQGPELLVQFQDESVVDDSQLPKDRFSAERLKGVDSTLKIQPAELGDSAMYLCASSKRPEGAGYNEQFFGPGTRLTVL.

The chain couples TRBV29-1 to TRBJ2-5, with TRBD2 identical over 8 bases. This CDR3 region has 15 residues. The germline CDR1 and CDR2 sequences are SQVTM and ANQGSEA. With 0 bases clipped from V and 7 bases from J, the junction kept 10 bases outside the gene matches. The CDR3 protein is CSVEDLTSGRGTQYF. Here the CDR3 DNA reads TGCAGCGTTGAAGATCTTACTAGCGGACGCGGGACCCAGTACTTC.

The V and J genes are TRBV18 and TRBJ1-5; the D gene is possibly TRBD1 (6 bases). Trimming left V 3 bases short and J 0 bases short, with 18 bases between. The CDR3 is 18 amino acids. CDR1 and CDR2 from the germline V gene are KGHSH and LQKENI. The chain's CDR3 is CASSPSQGSPNSNQPQHF. CDR3 sequence (DNA): TGTGCCAGCTCACCCTCGCAGGGGTCCCCAAATAGCAATCAGCCCCAGCATTTT.

The chain is built from TRBV9 and TRBJ1-1, with a possible D match to TRBD1 (6 bases). V was shortened by 3 bases and J by 5 bases, with 17 bases between the two germline ends. Per germline, CDR1 SGDLS and CDR2 YYNGEE. This CDR3 is 15 amino acids long. The CDR3 sequence is CASSASRGGRTEAFF. CDR3 DNA: TGTGCCAGCAGCGCTTCTAGGGGGGGAAGGACTGAAGCTTTCTTT.

This chain connects TRBV12-2 to TRBJ2-6; no DNA check was done on the table's D call, TRBD1. TRBV12-2 is deemed a pseudogene. This CDR3 contains 20 residues. The CDR3 DNA is TGTGCAAGTCGCTGCCATTTTAGGAGACAGGCCCGCTCTGGGGCCAACGTCCTGACTTTC. This translates into CASRCHFRRQARSGANVLTF.

This chain connects TRBV6-1 to TRBJ1-2, with TRBD1 matching 8 bases. The germline V gene encodes CDR1 MNHNS and CDR2 SASEGT. CDR3 length: 12 amino acids. Trimming took 10 bases from V and 5 from J; bases not matched to a gene: 6. The CDR3, as DNA: TGTGCCACCTCGGACAGGGCTTATGGCTACACCTTC. It is translated as CATSDRAYGYTF.

The chain couples TRBV5-1 to TRBJ2-1; possibly TRBD2 for D (6 bases). The CDR3 spans 15 residues. Trimming stripped 4 bases from V and 6 bases from J, with 17 bases between. The germline V gene has CDR1 SGHRS and CDR2 YFSETQ. The CDR3 DNA reads as TGCGCCAGCAGCATAAGCGGGTTTTTGGTCAATGAGCAGTTCTTC. This codes for CASSISGFLVNEQFF.

Only one count was recorded for this clone. The CDR3 nucleotides are TGTGCCAGCAGCCCACTAGCGGGAGTCGCGGATACGCAGTATTTT. Amino acid sequence: CASSPLAGVADTQYF. The chain has TRBV7-9 and TRBJ2-3; TRBD2 agrees at 11 bases. Trimming removed 5 bases from V and 6 bases from J; junction bases left unmatched: 7. This CDR3 contains 15 residues. Looked up from germline, CDR1 is SEHNR and CDR2 is FQNEAQ (reference sequence).

The chain combines TRBV9 with TRBJ1-1; D may be TRBD1 (5 bases). Looked up from germline, CDR1 is SGDLS and CDR2 is YYNGEE. V was shortened by 7 bases and J by 4 bases, with 11 bases between the two germline ends. The CDR3 runs 12 residues. The CDR3 spells CASLGGITEAFF. The CDR3 DNA reads as TGTGCCAGCCTCGGGGGAATCACTGAAGCTTTCTTT.

V and J are TRBV28 and TRBJ2-7; 8 bases are a match to TRBD2. CDR3 size: 16 residues. J lost 3 bases, V lost 3 bases, and 10 bases had no gene match. Germline assignment: CDR1 MDHEN and CDR2 SYDVKM. The CDR3 loop is CASSFSLAGLSYEQYF. CDR3 bases: TGTGCCAGCAGTTTCTCTCTAGCGGGTCTGAGCTACGAGCAGTACTTC.

V gene TRBV5-8 combines with J gene TRBJ2-3, with a weak D call TRBD2 (6 bases). Trimming pared 1 base from V and 2 bases from J, leaving 17 bases between. Germline V gives CDR1 SGHTS, CDR2 YDEGEE. The CDR3 covers 17 residues. CDR3 in amino acids: CASSLFGGDPTTDTQYF. The CDR3 DNA reads TGTGCCAGCAGCTTGTTTGGAGGGGACCCCACCACAGATACGCAGTATTTT.

The chain joins TRBV18 to TRBJ2-7; maybe TRBD1 (5 bases). The CDR3 consists of 15 residues. Per germline, CDR1 KGHSH and CDR2 LQKENI. V lost 3 bases and J lost 2, with 14 bases in between. The CDR3 reads CASSPGVGETYEQYF. CDR3 coding DNA: TGTGCCAGCTCACCTGGCGTAGGGGAAACCTACGAGCAGTACTTC.

This CDR3 reads CASSEGEGGNSPLHF. The CDR3 nucleotides are TGTGCCAGCAGTGAAGGAGAGGGAGGTAATTCACCCCTCCACTTT. The chain uses TRBV6-1 and TRBJ1-6, with D unresolved. The CDR3 is made up of 15 amino acids. V lost 1 base to trimming and J lost 6 bases, with 10 bases between them. Germline V CDR1 and CDR2: MNHNS, SASEGT.

The chain is built from TRBV7-3 and TRBJ2-5; 10 nucleotides match TRBD2. The CDR3 is 16 residues long. Germline CDR1 SGHTA, CDR2 FQGTGA. Germline trimming cut 1 base from V and 5 bases from J; bases unmatched to any gene: 7. CDR3 nucleotides: TGTGCCAGCAGCTTAAACCCAGCGGGGGGGCCGGAGACCCAGTACTTC. Amino acid sequence: CASSLNPAGGPETQYF.